This T cell receptor beta chain comes out of a study of T-cell reconstitution after alpha-beta-depleted transplantation in children. Study-wide results and limits: Newly generated T cells supplied most T-cell counts and diversity one year post-transplant.

This sample's TCRbeta library carried unique molecular identifier barcodes. MiXCR, run by TCRdb on the PCR reads, gives a single entry per CDR3 protein. The repertoire has around 450,000 distinct CDR3 sequences, roughly 15% of them found once; the top ten carry roughly 29%. The CDR3 loop spans 13 amino acids. Germline assignment: CDR1 LNHDA and CDR2 SQIVND (reference sequence). Trimming shortened V by 3 bases and J by 8 bases, and 11 bases separated the two germline ends. In this sample, this clonotype turned up many times. Its antigen is not known. The V gene is TRBV19, the J gene TRBJ2-1; no clear D gene. The starting material was PBMCs, mostly from graft donor cells, obtained 360 days after TCRalphabeta/CD19-depleted stem cell transplant. This TCR was recovered from a boy under three years old who had a stem cell transplant for Wiskott-Aldrich syndrome, so the T cells may come from the graft donor. The CDR3 loop is CASSIKAPHEQFF. The CDR3 DNA follows: TGTGCCAGTAGTATCAAAGCCCCCCATGAGCAGTTCTTC.